The next 8 T cell receptor beta chains were all read from a single sample in a study of cytotoxic CD8 clonotypes in ibrutinib-treated CLL. Produced via immunoSEQ multiplex PCR; TCRdb's table is partial and in-frame only. The table records approximately 92,000 clones, 70% to 80% of them present only once. The sample consisted of PBMCs, taken after 24 months of ibrutinib treatment. Source of these receptors: a human donor with chronic lymphocytic leukemia.

The V gene is TRBV28, the J gene TRBJ1-1; the D gene is possibly TRBD1 (5 bases). The length of the CDR3 is 14 residues. V was pared by 2 bases and J by 2 bases, with 9 bases between. Germline V gene data show CDR1 as MDHEN and CDR2 as SYDVKM. The CDR3: CASSLDQGNTEAFF. CDR3 DNA sequence: TGTGCCAGCAGTTTAGATCAGGGAAACACTGAAGCTTTCTTT. The whole variable domain, filled in from reference TRBV28 and TRBJ1-1, reads DVKVTQSSRYLVKRTGEKVFLECVQDMDHENMFWYRQDPGLGLRLIYFSYDVKMKEKGDIPEGYSVSREKKERFSLILESASTNQTSMYLCASSLDQGNTEAFFGQGTRLTVV.

Turning to this clone: This sample also contains other DNA sequences that code for the same CDR3. The chain has TRBV12-5 and TRBJ2-7; no definite D call. V lost 6 bases to trimming and J lost 0 bases, with 6 bases between them. Germline CDR1 is LGHNT and CDR2 is FRNRAP. The CDR3 is 12 amino acids. CDR3 bases: TGTGCTAGTGGGCTGAGCTCCTACGAGCAGTACTTC. This sequence encodes CASGLSSYEQYF.

V gene TRBV10-3 combines with J gene TRBJ1-1; TRBD1 aligns across 8 bases. The ends lost 6 bases at V and 2 bases at J; junction bases unmatched: 11. From germline, CDR1 is ENHRY and CDR2 SYGVKD. The CDR3 loop spans 16 amino acids. The CDR3 sequence: CAISADRARTNTEAFF. CDR3 nucleotide sequence: TGTGCCATCAGCGCGGACAGGGCGAGGACCAACACTGAAGCTTTCTTT.

V gene TRBV5-4 combines with J gene TRBJ2-2; 9 bases are a match to TRBD2. Germline lookup yields CDR1 SGHNT and CDR2 YYREEE (reference sequence). The CDR3 covers 15 residues. Unmatched junction bases numbered 3, after V lost 0 bases and J lost 6 bases. Written as DNA, the CDR3 is TGTGCCAGCAGCTTGGGCGGGAGGGCCGCCGGGGAGCTGTTTTTT. It encodes CASSLGGRAAGELFF.

The genes are TRBV28 and TRBJ2-7; D is ambiguous. CDR1 is MDHEN and CDR2 is SYDVKM in the germline V gene. The CDR3 length is 12 residues. V gave up 3 bases and J gave up 4 bases, with 7 bases separating them. This chain's CDR3 is CASSLDQYEQYF. Written as DNA, the CDR3 is TGTGCCAGCAGTTTGGATCAGTACGAGCAGTACTTC.

Written as DNA, the CDR3 is TGTGCCAGCAGTGGCGGGACTAGCATGTACAATGAGCAGTTCTTC. Amino acids: CASSGGTSMYNEQFF. The V call is TRBV9, the J call TRBJ2-1; 9 bases fit TRBD2. Trimming removed 5 bases from V and 4 bases from J; junction bases left unmatched: 7. Germline values: CDR1 SGDLS, CDR2 YYNGEE. The CDR3 consists of 15 residues.

CDR3 amino acids: CASLTGGNTEAFF. The DNA of the CDR3 is TGTGCCAGCCTCACAGGAGGGAACACTGAAGCTTTCTTT. This chain connects TRBV6-5 to TRBJ1-1, with D maybe TRBD1 (5 bases). The germline CDR1 and CDR2 sequences are MNHEY and SVGAGI. V was cut by 8 bases and J by 1 base, with 11 bases left in between. This CDR3 contains 13 residues.

The table lists this clone with a few counts. This sequence joins TRBV15 and TRBJ2-3, with 11 bases that match TRBD2. The CDR3 extends over 20 amino acids. CDR1 LNHNV and CDR2 YYDKDF come from the germline V gene (reference sequence). Germline trimming cut 4 bases from V and 4 bases from J; bases unmatched to any gene: 19. DNA of the CDR3: TGTGCCACCAGCACCTACTCCCAGGGAGATCTAGCGGGAGGATCAGATACGCAGTATTTT. Its translation is CATSTYSQGDLAGGSDTQYF. The whole variable domain, remainder taken from reference TRBV15 and TRBJ2-3, is DAMVIQNPRYQVTQFGKPVTLSCSQTLNHNVMYWYQQKSSQAPKLLFHYYDKDFNNEADTPDNFQSRRPNTSFCFLDIRSPGLGDTAMYLCATSTYSQGDLAGGSDTQYFGPGTRLTVL.